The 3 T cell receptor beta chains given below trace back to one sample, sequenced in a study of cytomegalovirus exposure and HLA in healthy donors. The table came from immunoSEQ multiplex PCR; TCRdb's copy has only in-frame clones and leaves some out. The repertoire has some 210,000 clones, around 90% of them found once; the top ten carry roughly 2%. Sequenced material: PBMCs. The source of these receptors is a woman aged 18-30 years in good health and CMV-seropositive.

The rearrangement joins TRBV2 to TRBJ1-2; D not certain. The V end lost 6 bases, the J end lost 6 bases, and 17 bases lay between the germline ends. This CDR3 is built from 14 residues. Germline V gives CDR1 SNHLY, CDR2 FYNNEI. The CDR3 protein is CASSVRIGSDGYTF. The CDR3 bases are TGTGCCAGCAGCGTTCGAATAGGGAGCGATGGCTACACCTTC. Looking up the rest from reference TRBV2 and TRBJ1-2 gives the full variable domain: EPEVTQTPSHQVTQMGQEVILRCVPISNHLYFYWYRQILGQKVEFLVSFYNNEISEKSEIFDDQFSVERPDGSNFTLKIRSTKLEDSAMYFCASSVRIGSDGYTFGSGTRLTVV.

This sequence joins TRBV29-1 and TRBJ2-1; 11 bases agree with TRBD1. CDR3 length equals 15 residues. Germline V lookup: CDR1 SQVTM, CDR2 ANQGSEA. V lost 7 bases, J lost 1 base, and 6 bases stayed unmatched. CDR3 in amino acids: CSAERDRGSYNEQFF. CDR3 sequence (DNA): TGCAGCGCCGAACGGGACAGGGGGTCCTACAATGAGCAGTTCTTC.

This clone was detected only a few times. CDR3 bases: TGTGCCAGCAGTGTGGGAAGGGGGCCTCTATACGAGCAGTACTTC. It yields the protein CASSVGRGPLYEQYF. The chain has TRBV2 and TRBJ2-7, with 7 bases that match TRBD1. The CDR3 spans 15 residues. Per germline, CDR1 SNHLY and CDR2 FYNNEI. The V and J ends lost 4 bases and 4 bases, in that order; junction bases with no gene match: 10.